The entry that follows covers one TCR beta chain sequence. The data belong to a study of T cell responses to AZD1222 COVID-19 vaccine. Sequencing used immunoSEQ multiplex PCR; TCRdb keeps in-frame clones, though not all of them. The repertoire holds 110,000 to 150,000 clones, 92% seen once, with roughly 3.5% in the top ten. Second-dose timings of about 4 or about 12 weeks were pooled. V lost 4 bases to trimming and J lost 5 bases, with 14 bases between them. Germline-derived CDR1 and CDR2 are KGHDR and SFDVKD. There are 14 residues in the CDR3. The sequence came from an adult who received the AZD1222 COVID-19 vaccine. This specimen was peripheral blood, taken 28 days after the second AZD1222 dose. This rearrangement joins TRBV24-1 to TRBJ2-7; D gene unclear. The CDR3 nucleotides read TGTGCCACCAGTGAAACCGGGTATTCCGACGAGCAGTACTTC. Encoded protein: CATSETGYSDEQYF.